This T cell receptor (beta chain) was found in a study of regulatory T cells in long-lasting Graves disease. For the study at large: Persistent Graves' disease denoted over 5 years of antithyroid drugs plus positive TSH receptor antibodies. Study findings and constraints: When disease was persistent, TRBV28, TRBJ1-2 and TRBJ2-5 were the favored segments. Persistent Graves' patients had lower TCR diversity than newly diagnosed ones.

Germline V lookup: CDR1 LNHDA, CDR2 SQIVND (reference sequence). CDR3 length: 13 residues. Trimming removed 3 bases at V and 1 base at J, with 6 bases between. Arm-PCR of CDR3 regions with iRepertoire HTBI primers generated TCR beta libraries. TCRdb recomputed calls from the multiplex PCR reads with MiXCR, one row per CDR3 protein. The profile shows a few hundred thousand distinct CDR3 sequences, roughly a fifth of them singletons. In the case of this clonotype: Antigen unknown.

Time point described: persistent/refractory GD, antithyroid drugs over 5 years with positive TRAb. Construction of the TCR library relied on RNA isolated from PBMCs. The receptor was derived from a female donor with Graves disease. The sequencing here drew on peripheral blood mononuclear cells (PBMCs), taken when the disease was refractory, from a patient treated with antithyroid drugs. The rearrangement uses TRBV19 and TRBJ1-1; D unresolved. The CDR3 loop is CASSIKRNTEAFF. CDR3 in DNA: TGTGCCAGTAGTATCAAAAGGAACACTGAAGCTTTCTTT.